The 22 T cell receptor beta chains in this list originate from one sample, sequenced in a study of shared clonotypes between healthy human individuals. Sequencing was performed with immunoSEQ multiplex PCR; in TCRdb, only in-frame clones are kept and a portion is missing. The sample has approximately 250,000 clones; approximately 70% are singletons. Sequencing was done on a sample of memory CD4+ T cells sorted from blood. The sample's subset: CD45RA-negative fraction. The source of these receptors is a man between 25 and 39 years old in good health.

The chain couples TRBV15 to TRBJ2-1; TRBD1 aligns across 8 bases. Per the germline V gene, CDR1 is LNHNV and CDR2 is YYDKDF (reference sequence). CDR3 size: 16 residues. V dropped 1 base and J dropped 6; count of bases not matched to a gene: 8. CDR3 sequence: CATSRGSGQGSNEQFF. In DNA, the CDR3 is TGTGCCACCAGCAGAGGAAGCGGACAGGGATCCAATGAGCAGTTCTTC.

J is TRBJ2-7 and V is TRBV30; no definite D call. V was pared by 0 bases and J by 2 bases, with 11 bases between. The CDR3 is made up of 14 amino acids. Per the germline V gene, CDR1 is GTSNPN and CDR2 is SVGIG (reference sequence). CDR3 sequence (DNA): TGTGCCTGGAGTGTTAAGGGCATTCCCTACGAGCAGTACTTC. This gives the protein CAWSVKGIPYEQYF.

The chain recombines TRBV9 with TRBJ2-5; D call uncertain. Trimming pared 1 base from V and 3 bases from J, leaving 7 bases between. Per germline, CDR1 SGDLS and CDR2 YYNGEE. The CDR3 consists of 13 residues. The CDR3 coding sequence is TGTGCCAGCAGCGTACGGAACGAAGAGACCCAGTACTTC. Its translation: CASSVRNEETQYF.

This clone was counted a few times. The rearrangement joins TRBV28 to TRBJ1-2; a possible D gene is TRBD1 (5 bases). V dropped 6 bases and J dropped 5 bases, with 10 bases sitting between them. Germline loops: CDR1 MDHEN, CDR2 SYDVKM. The CDR3 totals 12 residues. CDR3 coding DNA: TGTGCCAGCAGGTCGACAGATTATGGCTACACCTTC. As protein: CASRSTDYGYTF.

This chain joins TRBV27 and TRBJ2-3; 9 bases map to TRBD1. CDR1 MNHEY and CDR2 SMNVEV come from the germline V gene (reference sequence). The CDR3 has 18 residues. V gave up 5 bases and J gave up 4 bases; unmatched junction bases: 16. CDR3 nucleotide sequence: TGTGCCAGCAGTCCAGTCGGGACAGGGCTCACTCCCGCAGATACGCAGTATTTT. Its translation is CASSPVGTGLTPADTQYF.

This chain connects TRBV15 to TRBJ1-5, with D tentatively TRBD1 (5 bases). The germline V gene has CDR1 LNHNV and CDR2 YYDKDF (reference sequence). The CDR3 length is 14 residues. V dropped 5 bases and J dropped 3 bases, with 11 bases sitting between them. The CDR3 here is CATSSGTPNQPQHF. The CDR3 region has the DNA TGTGCCACCAGCTCCGGGACTCCCAATCAGCCCCAGCATTTT.

V and J are TRBV6-6 and TRBJ2-1; tentatively, D is TRBD2 (5 bases). The CDR3 extends over 16 amino acids. Trimming removed 6 bases at V and 5 bases at J, with 20 bases between. Looked up from germline, CDR1 is MNHNY and CDR2 is SVGAGI (reference sequence). The CDR3 sequence: CASSQHVGSGNNEQFF. Written as DNA, the CDR3 is TGTGCCAGCAGCCAACACGTGGGGAGCGGCAACAATGAGCAGTTCTTC.

The chain couples TRBV7-2 to TRBJ2-3; D perhaps matches TRBD1 (6 bases). This CDR3 has 14 amino acids. Germline loops: CDR1 SGHTA, CDR2 FQGNSA. V was clipped by 6 bases and J by 4 bases, with 14 bases between them. The CDR3 here is CASSVAGVPDTQYF. DNA of the CDR3: TGTGCCAGCAGTGTGGCAGGGGTGCCAGATACGCAGTATTTT.

V usage is TRBV27 and J usage is TRBJ1-2; D is ambiguous. The CDR3 is made up of 14 amino acids. The germline V gene has CDR1 MNHEY and CDR2 SMNVEV (reference sequence). V shed 3 bases and J shed 5 bases, with 13 bases lying between them. The CDR3 is CASSFTRQKYGYTF. The CDR3 DNA reads as TGTGCCAGCAGTTTCACGAGGCAGAAGTATGGCTACACCTTC.

The chain recombines TRBV4-2 with TRBJ2-5; the match to TRBD2 covers 10 bases. J was trimmed by 5 bases and V by 1 base; bases with no gene match: 13. Germline V gives CDR1 LGHNA, CDR2 YNFKEQ. The CDR3 is 18 residues long. The CDR3 sequence: CASSQGVASGSLGETQYF. The DNA of the CDR3 is TGTGCCAGCAGCCAAGGCGTGGCTAGCGGGAGCCTTGGGGAGACCCAGTACTTC.

The rearrangement joins TRBV2 to TRBJ1-4; D gene ambiguous. The germline gives CDR1 SNHLY, CDR2 FYNNEI. Trimming left V 4 bases short and J 0 bases short, with 9 bases between. This CDR3 is 15 amino acids long. CDR3 DNA: TGTGCCAGCAGTGTCCTCTTTGCAACTAATGAAAAACTGTTTTTT. It codes for CASSVLFATNEKLFF.

In nucleotides, the CDR3 is TGTGCCAGCAGCCCACGATCGAGGGGCCACGAGCAGTACTTC. Its protein is CASSPRSRGHEQYF. This chain uses TRBV7-2 with TRBJ2-7; D may be TRBD1 or TRBD2 (5 bases each). The V and J ends lost 5 bases and 5 bases respectively, with 16 bases between them. Per germline, CDR1 SGHTA and CDR2 FQGNSA. The CDR3 has 14 amino acids.

The V and J genes are TRBV23-1 and TRBJ2-3; 10 bases fit TRBD2. TRBV23-1 is noted as an ORF with a role that remains uncertain. The CDR3 contains 22 residues. V lost 0 bases to trimming and J lost 0 bases; unmatched junction nucleotides: 18. This CDR3 is CASSQSGGNGLAEASSTDTQYF. As DNA, the CDR3 is TGCGCCAGCAGTCAATCGGGGGGAAACGGACTAGCGGAGGCTTCTAGCACAGATACGCAGTATTTT.

This clone was counted between two and nine times. The chain joins TRBV7-6 to TRBJ1-1; D is unclear. The CDR3 contains 15 residues. V lost 3 bases to trimming and J lost 1 base, with 12 bases between them. Per the germline V gene, CDR1 is SGHVS and CDR2 is FNYEAQ. The CDR3 sequence: CASSLVTGTNTEAFF. The CDR3 nucleotides read TGTGCCAGCAGCTTGGTTACCGGTACGAACACTGAAGCTTTCTTT. Full variable domain (rest looked up from reference TRBV7-6 and TRBJ1-1): GAGVSQSPRYKVTKRGQDVALRCDPISGHVSLYWYRQALGQGPEFLTYFNYEAQQDKSGLPNDRFSAERPEGSISTLTIQRTEQRDSAMYRCASSLVTGTNTEAFFGQGTRLTVV.

The chain recombines TRBV5-1 with TRBJ2-1, with D tentatively TRBD2 (6 bases). Trimming removed 0 bases at V and 7 bases at J, with 17 bases between. CDR1 and CDR2 (germline): SGHRS, YFSETQ. The CDR3 has 16 residues. The chain's CDR3 is CASSLVGAGFLNEQFF. CDR3 in DNA: TGCGCCAGCAGCTTGGTTGGGGCGGGATTTTTGAATGAGCAGTTCTTC.

With regard to this clone: This specimen includes other DNA sequences encoding the same CDR3. The chain couples TRBV7-2 to TRBJ1-5, with a possible D match to TRBD1 (6 bases). The V end lost 5 bases, the J end lost 4 bases, and 9 bases lay between the germline ends. The CDR3 spans 13 residues. Germline CDR1 is SGHTA and CDR2 is FQGNSA. CDR3 nucleotides: TGTGCCAGCAGCATAAGGGGGAATCAGCCCCAGCATTTT. Encoded protein: CASSIRGNQPQHF.

This clone was seen more than once but under ten times. The chain couples TRBV5-4 to TRBJ2-4; unclear D gene. Trimming shortened V by 4 bases and J by 9 bases, and 14 bases separated the two germline ends. This CDR3 has 13 residues. Germline assignment: CDR1 SGHNT and CDR2 YYREEE (reference sequence). This CDR3 is CASSSDIKGIQYF. In DNA form, the CDR3 reads TGTGCCAGCAGCAGTGACATAAAAGGCATTCAGTACTTC.

This clone has more than one count but fewer than ten. The chain uses TRBV2 and TRBJ1-2; D not certain. The germline CDR1 and CDR2 sequences are SNHLY and FYNNEI. The V gene lost 4 bases and the J gene lost 2 bases, with 2 bases spanning the gap. CDR3 size: 11 residues. For the CDR3, the DNA is TGTGCCAGCAGTGGGAACTATGGCTACACCTTC. This codes for CASSGNYGYTF.

The gene calls are TRBV7-2 and TRBJ1-2, with unresolved D. Germline lookup yields CDR1 SGHTA and CDR2 FQGNSA. Trimming took 5 bases from V and 2 from J, leaving 15 bases between them. The CDR3 extends over 15 amino acids. This CDR3 is CASSPAPTENYGYTF. The DNA for the CDR3 is TGTGCCAGCAGCCCTGCCCCGACGGAAAACTATGGCTACACCTTC.

As for this clone: The identical CDR3 is also encoded by other nucleotide sequences in the sample. The V call is TRBV7-6, the J call TRBJ1-1, with 7 bases fitting TRBD1. The germline V gene encodes CDR1 SGHVS and CDR2 FNYEAQ. V shed 5 bases, J shed 2 bases, and the junction held 2 bases outside the gene matches. The CDR3 consists of 13 residues. CDR3: CASSRDSNTEAFF. The CDR3 DNA sequence: TGTGCCAGCAGCCGGGACAGTAACACTGAAGCTTTCTTT.

The chain employs TRBV10-3 and TRBJ1-2, with TRBD1 identical over 7 bases. CDR1 and CDR2 from the germline V gene are ENHRY and SYGVKD. This CDR3 contains 14 residues. The ends lost 3 bases at V and 8 bases at J; junction bases unmatched: 9. Written as DNA, the CDR3 is TGTGCCATCAGTGATCAGGGGGGGTTTGGAGGCTACACCTTC. Translation gives CAISDQGGFGGYTF.

This chain links TRBV7-9 with TRBJ2-4, with TRBD1 matching over 7 bases. The germline CDR1 and CDR2 sequences are SEHNR and FQNEAQ (reference sequence). CDR3 size: 15 residues. The J segment lost 6 bases and the V segment lost 5 bases, leaving 10 bases of the junction unmatched. As DNA, the CDR3 is TGTGCCAGCAGCAATCTGGACAGGTATATAAACATTCAGTACTTC. Translating it yields CASSNLDRYINIQYF. Together with reference TRBV7-9 and TRBJ2-4, the CDR3 gives the full variable domain: DTGVSQNPRHKITKRGQNVTFRCDPISEHNRLYWYRQTLGQGPEFLTYFQNEAQLEKSRLLSDRFSAERPKGSFSTLEIQRTEQGDSAMYLCASSNLDRYINIQYFGAGTRLSVL.